The 29 T cell receptor beta chains in this list originate from one sample, sequenced in a study of CD8 T cells in ankylosing spondylitis. Using its own MiXCR run on the 5' RACE reads, TCRdb lists one record per CDR3 protein. This sample has approximately 220,000 distinct CDR3 sequences, with 20% to 30% found just once. Sequencing used blood, either unsorted or a sorted T cell fraction (not recorded which). These receptors came from a male donor with ankylosing spondylitis or in good health (not recorded which).

This clonotype was detected many times. The chain employs TRBV20-1 and TRBJ2-7, with unresolved D. The CDR3 totals 12 residues. The V end was cut by 3 bases, the J end by 6 bases, with 12 bases between. CDR1 and CDR2 from the germline V gene are DFQATT and SNEGSKA (reference sequence). The CDR3 spells CSASSSRLEQYF. The CDR3 coding sequence is TGCAGTGCTAGTTCTAGTAGGCTCGAGCAGTACTTC.

The chain combines TRBV6-1 with TRBJ1-5, with TRBD1 matching over 7 bases. The V gene's germline CDR1 is MNHNS and CDR2 SASEGT. The ends lost 6 bases at V and 4 bases at J; junction bases unmatched: 3. This CDR3 has 13 amino acids. CDR3 sequence reads: CASRETGNQPQHF. The CDR3 DNA reads as TGTGCCAGCAGGGAGACAGGGAATCAGCCCCAGCATTTT.

The genes are TRBV20-1 and TRBJ2-1; 13 bases agree with TRBD2. Germline CDR1 and CDR2: DFQATT and SNEGSKA (reference sequence). This CDR3 is built from 16 residues. Germline trimming cut 0 bases from V and 7 bases from J; bases unmatched to any gene: 6. In DNA, the CDR3 is TGCAGTGCTAGAGATTTTAGACTAGCGGGAGGAAATGAGCAGTTCTTC. It is translated as CSARDFRLAGGNEQFF.

This clonotype was counted at least ten times. The J gene is TRBJ1-3, the V gene TRBV2; D is possibly TRBD1 (5 bases). This CDR3 region has 13 residues. Trimming pared 4 bases from V and 5 bases from J, leaving 9 bases between. Looked up from germline, CDR1 is SNHLY and CDR2 is FYNNEI. The CDR3 here is CASSVDTRNTIYF. The CDR3 DNA sequence: TGTGCCAGCAGTGTGGACACAAGAAACACCATATATTTT.

V is TRBV5-1 and J is TRBJ2-7; D is unresolved. Germline CDR1 and CDR2: SGHRS and YFSETQ. The length of the CDR3 is 13 residues. Trimming removed 4 bases from V and 2 bases from J, with 10 bases in between. CDR3 in amino acids: CASSPNSAYEQYF. The CDR3 region has the DNA TGCGCCAGCAGCCCCAATTCGGCCTACGAGCAGTACTTC.

The chain joins TRBV5-1 to TRBJ1-5; D unresolved. V was trimmed by 4 bases and J by 4 bases, leaving 12 bases between them. CDR3 length: 14 amino acids. CDR1 SGHRS and CDR2 YFSETQ come from the germline V gene. The CDR3 region has the DNA TGCGCCAGCAGCCCCGACCTCGCGAATCAGCCCCAGCATTTT. It encodes CASSPDLANQPQHF.

At least ten counts were recorded for this clonotype. This chain joins TRBV7-2 and TRBJ2-2; D gene unclear. Trimming cost V 1 base and J 0 bases, with 6 bases left between them. The CDR3 is 15 amino acids. Germline values: CDR1 SGHTA, CDR2 FQGNSA. The CDR3 reads CASSLVAANTGELFF. DNA of the CDR3: TGTGCCAGCAGCTTAGTGGCAGCGAACACCGGGGAGCTGTTTTTT.

At least ten counts were recorded for this clonotype. The chain links TRBV20-1 to TRBJ2-7, with 14 bases lining up with TRBD2. The ends lost 0 bases at V and 7 bases at J; junction bases unmatched: 8. CDR1 and CDR2 from the germline V gene are DFQATT and SNEGSKA (reference sequence). The CDR3 runs 16 residues. The CDR3 loop is CSARDWGTSGRSEQYF. The DNA for the CDR3 is TGCAGTGCTAGAGATTGGGGGACTAGCGGGAGAAGTGAGCAGTACTTC.

This clonotype came up many times. One end of the junction varies from germline; a read error may be responsible. The rearrangement joins TRBV5-1 to TRBJ1-2; 7 bases are shared with TRBD1. This CDR3 comprises 13 residues. The germline V gene encodes CDR1 SGHRS and CDR2 YFSETQ. CDR3 loop: CASSLGGNYGYTF. In DNA form, the CDR3 reads TGTGCCAGCAGCCTAGGGGGCAACTATGGCTACACCTTC. Full variable domain (outside the CDR3, taken from reference TRBV5-1 and TRBJ1-2): KAGVTQTPRYLIKTRGQQVTLSCSPISGHRSVSWYQQTPGQGLQFLFEYFSETQRNKGNFPGRFSGRQFSNSRSEMNVSTLELGDSALYLCASSLGGNYGYTFGSGTRLTVV.

This chain links TRBV20-1 with TRBJ2-7, with D perhaps TRBD1 (5 bases). V shed 0 bases and J shed 5 bases, with 11 bases lying between them. Germline V gene data show CDR1 as DFQATT and CDR2 as SNEGSKA (reference sequence). The CDR3 is 13 residues long. CDR3 sequence (DNA): TGCAGTGCTAGAGATCGACAGAACAACGAGCAGTACTTC. This gives the protein CSARDRQNNEQYF.

The chain is built from TRBV20-1 and TRBJ2-4; D is possibly TRBD1 (7 bases). CDR1 is DFQATT and CDR2 is SNEGSKA in the germline V gene (reference sequence). This CDR3 is built from 15 residues. Deletions cut 6 bases from V and 0 bases from J, with 15 bases between. CDR3 amino acids: CSAPSRGEAKNIQYF. The CDR3, as DNA: TGCAGTGCCCCCTCCAGGGGGGAAGCCAAAAACATTCAGTACTTC.

In this sample, this clonotype turned up many times. The chain has TRBV29-1 and TRBJ1-2; D gene uncertain. The germline V and J ends were trimmed by 4 bases and 0 bases, with 6 bases remaining between them. Germline V gene lookup returns CDR1 SQVTM and CDR2 ANQGSEA. The CDR3 length is 12 residues. CDR3 amino acids: CSVGTSNYGYTF. The CDR3 nucleotides are TGCAGCGTTGGGACCTCTAACTATGGCTACACCTTC.

This clonotype was counted many times. The chain recombines TRBV29-1 with TRBJ1-1; no definite D call. Trimming removed 3 bases from V and 10 bases from J, with 12 bases in between. Germline V gene sequence: CDR1 SQVTM, CDR2 ANQGSEA. The CDR3 spans 11 residues. CDR3 in amino acids: CSVDGTVGAFF. In DNA, the CDR3 is TGCAGCGTTGACGGAACAGTCGGAGCTTTCTTT.

The chain combines TRBV6-6 with TRBJ2-1; no firm D call. Per germline, CDR1 MNHNY and CDR2 SVGAGI (reference sequence). This CDR3 has 12 amino acids. V was clipped by 8 bases and J by 6 bases, with 11 bases between them. The CDR3 sequence: CASREPGNEQFF. CDR3 coding DNA: TGTGCCAGCCGAGAACCCGGCAATGAGCAGTTCTTC.

Comments on this clonotype: Given a much more abundant clone one base away, this may be a read error. The chain has TRBV29-1 and TRBJ2-1; D is perhaps TRBD1 (5 bases). The CDR3 loop spans 13 amino acids. The germline V gene has CDR1 SQVTM and CDR2 ANQGSEA. V shed 3 bases and J shed 9 bases, with 15 bases lying between them. The CDR3 region is CSVDRSTDSEQFF. CDR3 in DNA: TGCAGCGTTGACAGGTCTACCGACAGTGAGCAGTTCTTC.

This rearrangement joins TRBV28 to TRBJ2-7, with TRBD2 matching over 9 bases. Germline-derived CDR1 and CDR2 are MDHEN and SYDVKM. After removal of 4 bases from V and 0 bases from J, the junction contained 4 bases not matched to a gene. CDR3 length: 15 residues. The CDR3 spells CASSSTSGFSYEQYF. CDR3 sequence (DNA): TGTGCCAGCAGTTCGACTAGCGGTTTCTCCTACGAGCAGTACTTC.

The chain combines TRBV11-2 with TRBJ2-1; the D gene is possibly TRBD2 (6 bases). Germline assignment: CDR1 SGHAT and CDR2 FQNNGV. Trimming took off 0 bases at V and 12 bases at J, with 18 bases between the two ends. This CDR3 region has 15 residues. The CDR3, as DNA: TGTGCCAGCAGCTTAGATTCTGCGACTAGAATCGGGCAGTTCTTC. Translation gives CASSLDSATRIGQFF.

V is TRBV7-6 and J is TRBJ2-3; 9 nucleotides match TRBD2. The CDR3 is made up of 18 amino acids. Germline V gives CDR1 SGHVS, CDR2 FNYEAQ. V shed 3 bases and J 0 bases; nucleotides not matched to a gene: 10. The CDR3 DNA reads TGTGCCAGCAGCTTCCCTGGGGGGCGGGAGGGAAGCACAGATACGCAGTATTTT. Protein product: CASSFPGGREGSTDTQYF.

With respect to this clonotype: One base away lies a much larger clone, so this may be a sequencing read error. The gene calls are TRBV6-5 and TRBJ1-1, with TRBD1 as a possible D gene (5 bases). Germline CDR1 is MNHEY and CDR2 is SVGAGI. This CDR3 has 14 residues. V lost 2 bases to trimming and J lost 1 base, with 8 bases between them. The CDR3 DNA follows: TGTGCCAGCAGTTACACAGGCCAGAACACTGAAGCTTTCTTT. It codes for CASSYTGQNTEAFF.

Many counts were recorded for this clonotype. This chain joins TRBV6-1 and TRBJ2-1; D perhaps matches TRBD2 (5 bases). CDR1 is MNHNS and CDR2 is SASEGT in the germline V gene. Trimming stripped 6 bases from V and 2 bases from J, with 11 bases between. The CDR3 extends over 14 amino acids. DNA of the CDR3: TGTGCCAGCAGAAAAGCGGAGACCTACAATGAGCAGTTCTTC. It encodes CASRKAETYNEQFF.

The V gene is TRBV6-1, the J gene TRBJ2-1; TRBD2 agrees at 12 bases. The germline V gene has CDR1 MNHNS and CDR2 SASEGT. CDR3 size: 13 residues. Losses at the gene ends were 6 bases for V and 9 bases for J; bases not matched to a gene: 3. Here the CDR3 DNA reads TGTGCCAGCAGAGGGACTAGCGGGTCTGAGCAGTTCTTC. This codes for CASRGTSGSEQFF.

This clonotype was recorded a few times. The CDR3 loop is CSAKSPSDYEQFF. The CDR3 DNA follows: TGCAGTGCTAAATCCCCTAGCGATTATGAGCAGTTCTTC. The V call is TRBV20-1, the J call TRBJ2-1, with a possible D match to TRBD2 (6 bases). CDR1 is DFQATT and CDR2 is SNEGSKA in the germline V gene (reference sequence). Deletions cut 4 bases from V and 8 bases from J, with 15 bases between. This CDR3 contains 13 residues.

The genes are TRBV10-3 and TRBJ2-5; 9 nucleotides line up with TRBD1. The trim removed 0 bases at V and 4 bases at J, leaving 9 bases unmatched. The CDR3 runs to 17 residues. Per germline, CDR1 ENHRY and CDR2 SYGVKD. CDR3 nucleotide sequence: TGTGCCATCAGTGAGTCTGGGACAGGGTTCGTGGGAGAGACCCAGTACTTC. It encodes CAISESGTGFVGETQYF.

This chain links TRBV6-2 or TRBV6-3 with TRBJ2-1; 10 nucleotides match TRBD2. The trim removed 8 bases at V and 5 bases at J, leaving 6 bases unmatched. CDR1 is MNHEY, CDR2 SVGEGT, per germline. CDR3 length equals 14 residues. The CDR3 DNA is TGTGCCAGCCATGGGACTAGCGCTAACAATGAGCAGTTCTTC. As protein: CASHGTSANNEQFF.

This clonotype was seen ten or more times. The V gene is TRBV11-2, the J gene TRBJ2-3; 11 bases are shared with TRBD2. CDR1 and CDR2 (germline): SGHAT, FQNNGV. The CDR3 is 15 amino acids. V was clipped by 3 bases and J by 6 bases; unmatched bases: 5. CDR3 loop: CASSFSGRAQDTQYF. CDR3 nucleotides: TGTGCCAGCAGCTTTAGCGGGAGGGCCCAGGATACGCAGTATTTT.

This clonotype was counted at least ten times. The genes are TRBV20-1 and TRBJ1-1; a possible D gene is TRBD1 (6 bases). This CDR3 spans 15 amino acids. Trimming stripped 3 bases from V and 2 bases from J, with 16 bases between. Germline lookup yields CDR1 DFQATT and CDR2 SNEGSKA (reference sequence). The CDR3 here is CSASSPARGNTEAFF. Here the CDR3 DNA reads TGCAGTGCTAGTTCCCCCGCCAGGGGAAACACTGAAGCTTTCTTT.

The J gene is TRBJ2-7, the V gene TRBV7-2, with unresolved D. Trimming removed 1 base at V and 2 bases at J, with 12 bases between. Germline values: CDR1 SGHTA, CDR2 FQGNSA. This CDR3 has 15 amino acids. The CDR3 region is CASSLEVSPTYEQYF. The CDR3 DNA reads as TGTGCCAGCAGCTTAGAGGTCAGTCCCACCTACGAGCAGTACTTC.

The CDR3 reads CASNRESRYYEQYF. DNA of the CDR3: TGTGCCAGCAACCGAGAAAGTAGGTACTACGAGCAGTACTTC. The V call is TRBV6-1, the J call TRBJ2-7; no clear D gene. From germline, CDR1 is MNHNS and CDR2 SASEGT. The ends were cut back, 7 bases at V and 3 bases at J, with 16 bases in the middle. This CDR3 is built from 14 residues.

This clonotype was seen only a few times. J is TRBJ2-3 and V is TRBV20-1; D is ambiguous. Germline CDR1 DFQATT, CDR2 SNEGSKA (reference sequence). Deletions cut 6 bases from V and 6 bases from J, with 10 bases between. The CDR3 is 11 residues long. The CDR3 protein is CSALKRDTQYF. The CDR3 nucleotides are TGCAGTGCCCTAAAACGGGATACGCAGTATTTT.